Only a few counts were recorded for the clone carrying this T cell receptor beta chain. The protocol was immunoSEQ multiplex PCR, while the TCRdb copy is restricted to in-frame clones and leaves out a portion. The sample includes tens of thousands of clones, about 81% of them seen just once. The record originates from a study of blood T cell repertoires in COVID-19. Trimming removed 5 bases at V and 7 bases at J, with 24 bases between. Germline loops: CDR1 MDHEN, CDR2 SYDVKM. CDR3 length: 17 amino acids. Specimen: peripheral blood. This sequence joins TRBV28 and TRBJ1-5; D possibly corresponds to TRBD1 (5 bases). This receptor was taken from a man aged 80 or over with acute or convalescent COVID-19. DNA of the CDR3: TGTGCCAGCAGTCCTCGGGCCCGCGTCCGAAGGGGCCAGCCCCAGCATTTT. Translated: CASSPRARVRRGQPQHF. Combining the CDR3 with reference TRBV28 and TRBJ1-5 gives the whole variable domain DVKVTQSSRYLVKRTGEKVFLECVQDMDHENMFWYRQDPGLGLRLIYFSYDVKMKEKGDIPEGYSVSREKKERFSLILESASTNQTSMYLCASSPRARVRRGQPQHFGDGTRLSIL.